These 19 T cell receptor beta chains were sequenced from one sample in a study of blood T cells in healthy people across ages. Through a sample-barcoded 5' primer and a J-beta primer mix, a second PCR was run for about 6 to 11 cycles. TCRdb processed the 5' RACE reads anew with MiXCR; each CDR3 protein has one entry. The sample includes about 780,000 distinct CDR3 sequences, 25% to 30% of them seen just once. In addition, the sample was reused for a study of T cells of mothers and their children.

The specimen was blood. All receptors derive from a boy aged 5-17 years in good health.

The chain is built from TRBV4-1 and TRBJ2-1; no clear D. Germline V gene data show CDR1 as MGHRA and CDR2 as YSYEKL. The CDR3 loop spans 13 amino acids. Deletions cut 4 bases from V and 9 bases from J, with 13 bases between. This chain's CDR3 is CASSPAWMGEQFF. CDR3 sequence (DNA): TGCGCCAGCAGCCCAGCTTGGATGGGTGAGCAGTTCTTC.

The rearrangement links TRBV20-1 to TRBJ1-1; a possible D gene is TRBD1 (5 bases). The CDR3 is 13 amino acids. V lost 3 bases and J lost 10, with 18 bases in between. In germline, CDR1 is DFQATT, CDR2 SNEGSKA (reference sequence). The CDR3 bases are TGCAGTGCTAGGGTTCAGGGTACCTCGGGAGCTTTCTTT. Translating gives CSARVQGTSGAFF.

The J gene is TRBJ2-1, the V gene TRBV7-9; no reliable D call. V shed 1 base and J shed 13 bases, with 11 bases lying between them. This CDR3 is 12 amino acids long. The V gene's germline CDR1 is SEHNR and CDR2 FQNEAQ (reference sequence). In DNA form, the CDR3 reads TGTGCCAGCAGCTTAGACCCCCAGAGACAGTTCTTC. It yields the protein CASSLDPQRQFF.

This chain joins TRBV6-2 or TRBV6-3 and TRBJ2-1; 8 bases are a match to TRBD2. V shed 3 bases, J shed 4 bases, and the junction held 5 bases outside the gene matches. In germline, CDR1 is MNHEY, CDR2 SVGEGT. The CDR3 runs to 15 residues. CDR3 amino acids: CASSYSTSVYNEQFF. The CDR3 coding sequence is TGTGCCAGCAGTTATTCGACTAGCGTATACAATGAGCAGTTCTTC.

The chain employs TRBV2 and TRBJ2-3; D is unresolved. Germline V CDR1 and CDR2: SNHLY, FYNNEI. The CDR3 loop spans 14 amino acids. V gave up 3 bases and J gave up 3 bases, with 10 bases separating them. Written as DNA, the CDR3 is TGTGCCAGCAGTGAGTGGGTCATAACAGATACGCAGTATTTT. Protein sequence: CASSEWVITDTQYF.

In DNA, the CDR3 is TGCGCCAGCAGCGTGGTCACAAGCGGGGGTGGAGAGACCCAGTACTTC. The encoded protein is CASSVVTSGGGETQYF. The chain joins TRBV5-1 to TRBJ2-5, with 8 bases lining up with TRBD2. Germline CDR1 and CDR2: SGHRS and YFSETQ. This CDR3 has 16 residues. With 4 bases clipped from V and 4 bases from J, the junction kept 12 bases outside the gene matches.

The rearrangement joins TRBV6-2 or TRBV6-3 to TRBJ2-4; unclear D gene. This CDR3 has 15 residues. Germline values: CDR1 MNHEY, CDR2 SVGEGT. Trimming cost V 6 bases and J 1 base, with 13 bases left between them. Here the CDR3 DNA reads TGTGCCAGCAGCCCACATTCGAGGGCCAAAAACATTCAGTACTTC. The encoded protein is CASSPHSRAKNIQYF.

Ten or more counts support this clonotype. The chain links TRBV29-1 to TRBJ2-4; D call uncertain. Trimming removed 4 bases from V and 0 bases from J, with 13 bases in between. There are 15 residues in the CDR3. Per the germline V gene, CDR1 is SQVTM and CDR2 is ANQGSEA. In nucleotides, the CDR3 is TGCAGCGTTGTGGCGGAGCCTAAAGCCAAAAACATTCAGTACTTC. The encoded protein is CSVVAEPKAKNIQYF.

Only a few counts were recorded for this clonotype. The chain carries TRBV5-1 and TRBJ2-1; D is possibly TRBD1 (6 bases). V gave up 3 bases and J gave up 1 base, with 11 bases separating them. The CDR3 contains 15 residues. From germline, CDR1 is SGHRS and CDR2 YFSETQ. The CDR3 spells CASSSDRPSYNEQFF. In DNA form, the CDR3 reads TGCGCCAGCAGCTCAGACAGGCCTTCCTACAATGAGCAGTTCTTC.

This chain links TRBV6-5 with TRBJ2-1; D assignment may be TRBD1 or TRBD2 (5 bases each). Per the germline V gene, CDR1 is MNHEY and CDR2 is SVGAGI. Trimming took off 0 bases at V and 5 bases at J, with 17 bases between the two ends. The CDR3 spans 17 residues. This CDR3 reads CASSYSREGQGNNEQFF. The CDR3 region has the DNA TGTGCCAGCAGTTACTCGAGAGAGGGGCAAGGAAACAATGAGCAGTTCTTC.

This rearrangement joins TRBV6-1 to TRBJ1-5; D gene uncertain. This CDR3 has 15 residues. V was trimmed by 0 bases and J by 9 bases, leaving 15 bases between them. Per germline, CDR1 MNHNS and CDR2 SASEGT. In nucleotides, the CDR3 is TGTGCCAGCAGTGAAGCTGCCAGTCTCCTCGGGCCCCAGCATTTT. It codes for CASSEAASLLGPQHF.

The table lists this clonotype with a few counts. One end of the junction does not line up with germline, which may come from a read error. The rearrangement links TRBV25-1 to TRBJ1-1; 7 positions agree with TRBD1. Per germline, CDR1 MGHDK and CDR2 SYGVNS. The CDR3 has 13 residues. The CDR3 protein is CASREGAWTEAFF. The CDR3 DNA follows: TGTGCCAGCAGGGAGGGGGCGTGGACTGAAGCCTTCTTT.

This clonotype has only a few counts. This sequence joins TRBV12-3 or TRBV12-4 and TRBJ1-1, with D possibly being TRBD1 (5 bases). This CDR3 has 13 amino acids. V was pared by 5 bases and J by 10 bases, with 17 bases between. In DNA form, the CDR3 reads TGTGCCAGCAGTGGGACTGGGAACTCGGGAGCTTTCTTT. This translates into CASSGTGNSGAFF.

Only a few counts were recorded for this clonotype. The rearrangement uses TRBV11-3 and TRBJ2-2, with D hard to call. CDR3 length: 15 residues. Germline CDR1 and CDR2: SGHNT and YENEEA. V lost 5 bases and J 0 bases, leaving 10 bases between the germline ends. The CDR3, as DNA: TGTGCCAGCAGCCAAGGGATGCCGAACACCGGGGAGCTGTTTTTT. Its translation: CASSQGMPNTGELFF.

The rearrangement uses TRBV27 and TRBJ1-6, with 7 bases fitting TRBD1. Per the germline V gene, CDR1 is MNHEY and CDR2 is SMNVEV (reference sequence). The CDR3 has 14 residues. With V trimmed by 6 bases and J by 8 bases, 7 bases remained unmatched. The CDR3 loop is CASSRGQRDSPLHF. The CDR3 DNA reads TGTGCCAGCAGCCGGGGACAGAGGGATTCACCCCTCCACTTT.

This clonotype has only a few counts. DNA for the CDR3: TGCAGTGGGGCTAATGACTATGGCTACACCTTC. This gives the protein CSGANDYGYTF. The chain employs TRBV20-1 and TRBJ1-2; D remains unclear. From germline, CDR1 is DFQATT and CDR2 SNEGSKA (reference sequence). The CDR3 is 11 residues long. Trimming stripped 7 bases from V and 3 bases from J, with 9 bases between.

J is TRBJ2-5 and V is TRBV20-1; possibly TRBD1 or TRBD2 for D (6 bases each). The closer fit of TRBJ2-7 to the DNA end suggests the J call may be wrong. The CDR3 totals 10 residues. From germline, CDR1 is DFQATT and CDR2 SNEGSKA (reference sequence). The CDR3 is CSVGGDEQYF. Written as DNA, the CDR3 is TGCAGCGTGGGGGGCGACGAGCAGTACTTC.

The chain uses TRBV5-1 and TRBJ2-5; TRBD1 is a possible D gene (6 bases). The tail of the sequence fits TRBJ2-7 better, so the J call may be wrong. Germline V gene lookup returns CDR1 SGHRS and CDR2 YFSETQ. The CDR3 has 14 residues. The CDR3 DNA sequence: TGCGCCAGCGGCCAACAGGGATCCTTCACCGAGCAGTACTTC. Amino acid sequence: CASGQQGSFTEQYF.

The table lists this clonotype with a few counts. V is TRBV9 and J is TRBJ2-7; D is perhaps TRBD2 (7 bases). The CDR3 spans 16 residues. The germline V gene encodes CDR1 SGDLS and CDR2 YYNGEE. The V and J ends lost 0 bases and 5 bases respectively, with 18 bases between them. The CDR3 bases are TGTGCCAGCAGCGTAGCGCAACAGGGAGGGTGCCACGAGCAGTACTTC. Its translation is CASSVAQQGGCHEQYF.